This TCR beta chain was identified in a study of cytomegalovirus exposure and HLA in healthy donors. Overall study results and limits: Per published reports, the classifier diagnosed cytomegalovirus status with high specificity and sensitivity. Researchers reported from a later analysis that most CMV-associated TCR beta chains appeared HLA-restricted. A list of approximately 160 TCR beta chains associated with cytomegalovirus was given.

The PCR used 60 Vbeta and 13 Jbeta primers. The assay was immunoSEQ multiplex PCR, and TCRdb's table has in-frame clones only and misses some. This sample has about 110,000 clones, with roughly 75% found just once. With respect to this clone: Its antigen remains unknown.

The CDR3 runs to 15 residues. Per the germline V gene, CDR1 is SGHTA and CDR2 is FQGNSA. J gave up 7 bases and V 2 bases, and 8 bases lay outside the gene matches. The receptor comes from a man aged 35 to 55 in good health and CMV-seronegative. The sequenced material came from PBMCs. This chain uses TRBV7-2 with TRBJ2-7; 10 bases are a match to TRBD1. The CDR3 loop is CASSLLGQGVQEQYF. The CDR3 DNA follows: TGTGCCAGCAGCTTATTAGGACAGGGGGTGCAGGAGCAGTACTTC. Full variable domain (remainder filled in from reference TRBV7-2 and TRBJ2-7): GAGVSQSPSNKVTEKGKDVELRCDPISGHTALYWYRQSLGQGLEFLIYFQGNSAPDKSGLPSDRFSAERTGGSVSTLTIQRTQQEDSAVYLCASSLLGQGVQEQYFGPGTRLTVT.